Shown below are 22 T cell receptor beta chains from a single sample sequenced in a study of Tregs in tolerant kidney transplant recipients. TCRdb's copy holds only in-frame clones and misses some; the assay was immunoSEQ multiplex PCR. The sample shows 100,000 to 150,000 clones, approximately 90% of them seen only once. Sequenced: CD4+ T cells from blood. The receptors here all came from a human donor in good health.

CDR3 nucleotide sequence: TGCGCCAGCAGCTTGGCGGAACTAGCGGGCTCTCAGGAGACCCAGTACTTC. Translation gives CASSLAELAGSQETQYF. This sequence joins TRBV5-1 and TRBJ2-5, with 9 bases identical to TRBD2. There are 17 residues in the CDR3. Germline values: CDR1 SGHRS, CDR2 YFSETQ. Trimming cost V 0 bases and J 5 bases; bases outside gene matches: 11.

The chain combines TRBV4-1 with TRBJ1-5; D uncertain. V dropped 3 bases and J dropped 3 bases, with 9 bases sitting between them. The CDR3 has 14 amino acids. Looked up from germline, CDR1 is MGHRA and CDR2 is YSYEKL. The chain's CDR3 is CASSHGGNNQPQHF. CDR3 coding DNA: TGCGCCAGCAGCCACGGCGGGAACAATCAGCCCCAGCATTTT.

J is TRBJ2-1 and V is TRBV25-1, with 7 positions matching TRBD1. CDR1 is MGHDK and CDR2 is SYGVNS in the germline V gene. The CDR3 has 15 residues. With V trimmed by 5 bases and J by 2 bases, 6 bases remained unmatched. Here the CDR3 DNA reads TGTGCCAGCAGTCGAACGGGACAGACCTACAATGAGCAGTTCTTC. Its protein product is CASSRTGQTYNEQFF. Full variable domain (outside the CDR3, taken from reference TRBV25-1 and TRBJ2-1): EADIYQTPRYLVIGTGKKITLECSQTMGHDKMYWYQQDPGMELHLIHYSYGVNSTEKGDLSSESTVSRIRTEHFPLTLESARPSHTSQYLCASSRTGQTYNEQFFGPGTRLTVL.

CDR3 amino acids: CASSFAGGGQETQYF. As DNA, the CDR3 is TGTGCCAGCAGCTTCGCTGGGGGGGGACAAGAGACCCAGTACTTC. The chain uses TRBV7-9 and TRBJ2-5, with TRBD2 matching 7 bases. The CDR3 has 15 residues. The junction had 6 bases not matched to a gene; V was cut back by 3 bases and J by 2 bases. Germline V CDR1 and CDR2: SEHNR, FQNEAQ (reference sequence).

The rearrangement joins TRBV7-3 to TRBJ2-3; 11 positions agree with TRBD2. The V and J ends lost 2 bases and 5 bases, in that order; junction bases with no gene match: 0. The CDR3 totals 14 residues. The germline V gene has CDR1 SGHTA and CDR2 FQGTGA. The chain's CDR3 is CASSLGTSGDTQYF. In nucleotides, the CDR3 is TGTGCCAGCAGCTTAGGGACTAGCGGAGATACGCAGTATTTT.

The V and J genes are TRBV9 and TRBJ1-2, with D uncertain. This CDR3 is 17 amino acids long. Germline CDR1 and CDR2: SGDLS and YYNGEE. V was shortened by 2 bases and J by 6 bases, with 23 bases between the two germline ends. The CDR3 DNA is TGTGCCAGCAGCGTGGCCCCGACCCTTTTCGTCTGGGATGGCTACACCTTC. As protein: CASSVAPTLFVWDGYTF.

The rearrangement uses TRBV15 and TRBJ2-2; D might be TRBD1 (6 bases). The CDR3 sequence is 17 residues long. The germline V gene encodes CDR1 LNHNV and CDR2 YYDKDF (reference sequence). V was cut by 1 base and J by 0 bases, with 12 bases left in between. The CDR3 sequence: CATSRGGLDANTGELFF. For the CDR3, the DNA is TGTGCCACCAGCAGAGGGGGGCTGGACGCGAACACCGGGGAGCTGTTTTTT.

This clone was counted a few times. This chain joins TRBV5-1 and TRBJ2-4; D possibly matches TRBD1 or TRBD2 (5 bases each). V was cut by 0 bases and J by 13 bases, with 14 bases left in between. CDR1 is SGHRS, CDR2 YFSETQ, per germline. This CDR3 is built from 13 residues. CDR3 nucleotide sequence: TGCGCCAGCAGCTTGGCCGTGGGGACGGGGCAGTACTTC. Translating it yields CASSLAVGTGQYF.

V gene TRBV2 combines with J gene TRBJ2-5; D is undetermined. The CDR3 length is 13 residues. From germline, CDR1 is SNHLY and CDR2 FYNNEI. V lost 4 bases and J 0 bases, leaving 6 bases between the germline ends. Written as DNA, the CDR3 is TGTGCCAGCAGTGGTAGCTACCAAGAGACCCAGTACTTC. The encoded protein is CASSGSYQETQYF. Filled out from reference TRBV2 and TRBJ2-5, the complete variable domain reads EPEVTQTPSHQVTQMGQEVILRCVPISNHLYFYWYRQILGQKVEFLVSFYNNEISEKSEIFDDQFSVERPDGSNFTLKIRSTKLEDSAMYFCASSGSYQETQYFGPGTRLLVL.

The rearrangement links TRBV2 to TRBJ2-7; D possibly corresponds to TRBD2 (7 bases). Germline V gene sequence: CDR1 SNHLY, CDR2 FYNNEI. The CDR3 extends over 14 amino acids. The V and J ends lost 3 bases and 7 bases respectively, with 16 bases between them. The CDR3 DNA sequence: TGTGCCAGCAGTGACTCGGGGGGCAGGGAGGAGCAGTACTTC. Translated: CASSDSGGREEQYF. The entire variable domain, with the rest obtained from reference TRBV2 and TRBJ2-7, is as follows: EPEVTQTPSHQVTQMGQEVILRCVPISNHLYFYWYRQILGQKVEFLVSFYNNEISEKSEIFDDQFSVERPDGSNFTLKIRSTKLEDSAMYFCASSDSGGREEQYFGPGTRLTVT.

The V call is TRBV13, the J call TRBJ2-5, with TRBD1 matching 9 bases. CDR1 is PRHDT, CDR2 FYEKMQ, per germline (reference sequence). J gave up 4 bases and V 5 bases, and 5 bases lay outside the gene matches. The length of the CDR3 is 14 residues. In DNA form, the CDR3 reads TGTGCCAGCAGCCCGATGACAGGGGGAGAGACCCAGTACTTC. This encodes CASSPMTGGETQYF.

The V call is TRBV9, the J call TRBJ2-3; 8 positions match TRBD1. Trimming removed 2 bases from V and 3 bases from J; junction bases left unmatched: 5. CDR3 length: 15 residues. Per the germline V gene, CDR1 is SGDLS and CDR2 is YYNGEE. CDR3 nucleotide sequence: TGTGCCAGCAGCGTGCAGGGGGCGGAGACAGATACGCAGTATTTT. Translation gives CASSVQGAETDTQYF.

This clone was seen once. The genes are TRBV19 and TRBJ1-2; 7 positions agree with TRBD1. V shed 5 bases, J shed 8 bases, and the junction held 8 bases outside the gene matches. The CDR3 extends over 13 amino acids. Germline V gene sequence: CDR1 LNHDA, CDR2 SQIVND (reference sequence). CDR3 in amino acids: CASSPRTGFGYTF. For the CDR3, the DNA is TGTGCCAGTAGTCCACGGACAGGATTCGGCTACACCTTC.

The rearrangement joins TRBV29-1 to TRBJ1-4; D is possibly TRBD1 (6 bases). Germline lookup yields CDR1 SQVTM and CDR2 ANQGSEA. CDR3 length equals 13 residues. The chain's CDR3 is CCVGGATNEKLFF. The CDR3 DNA reads TGCTGTGTCGGGGGGGCTACTAATGAAAAACTGTTTTTT.

This rearrangement joins TRBV9 to TRBJ2-2; 8 nucleotides line up with TRBD2. V lost 0 bases and J lost 5; bases outside the gene matches: 3. The CDR3 runs 15 residues. Germline CDR1 and CDR2: SGDLS and YYNGEE. The CDR3 sequence is CASSVGGGRTGELFF. As DNA, the CDR3 is TGTGCCAGCAGCGTAGGCGGGGGGAGGACCGGGGAGCTGTTTTTT.

The rearrangement uses TRBV7-9 and TRBJ1-4, with 9 bases aligning to TRBD1. Germline assignment: CDR1 SEHNR and CDR2 FQNEAQ (reference sequence). J was trimmed by 0 bases and V by 4 bases; bases with no gene match: 6. The CDR3 has 17 residues. This CDR3 is CASSSLTGGPTNEKLFF. CDR3 coding DNA: TGTGCCAGCAGCTCCCTGACAGGGGGGCCAACTAATGAAAAACTGTTTTTT.

In DNA form, the CDR3 reads TGTGCCAGTAGCGACAGGGTCCGTAATTCACCCCTCCACTTT. Its protein product is CASSDRVRNSPLHF. This chain joins TRBV19 and TRBJ1-6; 7 nucleotides match TRBD1. Per the germline V gene, CDR1 is LNHDA and CDR2 is SQIVND (reference sequence). The CDR3 is made up of 14 amino acids. The V gene end was trimmed by 6 bases and the J gene end by 6 bases; junction bases not matched to a gene: 5.

The chain uses TRBV6-1 and TRBJ1-3; no reliable D call. With 6 bases removed from V and 7 bases from J, the gap between germline ends came to 10 bases. Germline CDR1 and CDR2: MNHNS and SASEGT. The length of the CDR3 is 12 residues. CDR3 sequence (DNA): TGTGCCAGCAGGCCCATTGTTAACACCATATATTTT. Its protein product is CASRPIVNTIYF.

The rearrangement links TRBV19 to TRBJ1-2; unclear D gene. V was trimmed by 6 bases and J by 6 bases, leaving 14 bases between them. From germline, CDR1 is LNHDA and CDR2 SQIVND (reference sequence). The CDR3 totals 13 residues. The CDR3 is CASSNFIRDGYTF. CDR3 in DNA: TGTGCCAGTAGCAATTTCATTAGGGATGGCTACACCTTC.

The chain uses TRBV29-1 and TRBJ1-1; D might be TRBD1 (5 bases). V shed 1 base and J shed 0 bases, with 9 bases lying between them. This CDR3 is 14 amino acids long. The germline CDR1 and CDR2 sequences are SQVTM and ANQGSEA. In nucleotides, the CDR3 is TGCAGCGTTGAAGGTGCAGGGCTGAACACTGAAGCTTTCTTT. Protein product: CSVEGAGLNTEAFF. The full variable domain, completed using reference TRBV29-1 and TRBJ1-1, is SAVISQKPSRDICQRGTSLTIQCQVDSQVTMMFWYRQQPGQSLTLIATANQGSEATYESGFVIDKFPISRPNLTFSTLTVSNMSPEDSSIYLCSVEGAGLNTEAFFGQGTRLTVV.

The chain combines TRBV6-6 with TRBJ1-6; D unresolved. The V end was cut by 8 bases, the J end by 3 bases, with 8 bases between. This CDR3 has 13 amino acids. Germline lookup yields CDR1 MNHNY and CDR2 SVGAGI (reference sequence). CDR3 amino acids: CASRPDYNSPLHF. The DNA of the CDR3 is TGTGCCAGCCGACCGGACTATAATTCACCCCTCCACTTT.

This sequence joins TRBV5-1 and TRBJ1-5; 7 nucleotides match TRBD1. The V segment lost 0 bases and the J segment 5 bases; nucleotides outside the gene matches: 5. This CDR3 has 15 residues. Germline CDR1 is SGHRS and CDR2 is YFSETQ. The CDR3 spells CASSLEGQSYQPQHF. The DNA of the CDR3 is TGCGCCAGCAGCTTGGAGGGACAGAGTTATCAGCCCCAGCATTTT.